One sample yielded the 31 T cell receptor beta chains listed below, sequenced in a study of blood T cell repertoires in COVID-19. Method: immunoSEQ multiplex PCR; TCRdb's copy keeps in-frame clones and lacks some. The sample consists of 35,000 to 45,000 clones, about 90% of them appearing once. The sample taken for sequencing was peripheral blood. The receptor set was obtained from a woman at least 80 years old with acute or convalescent COVID-19.

The V gene is TRBV9, the J gene TRBJ1-2; 7 nucleotides align to TRBD1. Germline V gene data show CDR1 as SGDLS and CDR2 as YYNGEE. This CDR3 has 14 amino acids. Losses at the gene ends were 0 bases for V and 4 bases for J; bases not matched to a gene: 3. CDR3: CASSVDGDSYGYTF. The CDR3 DNA follows: TGTGCCAGCAGCGTAGACGGGGACAGCTATGGCTACACCTTC.

This sequence joins TRBV19 and TRBJ1-5, with TRBD1 as a possible D gene (6 bases). Trimming shortened V by 1 base and J by 6 bases, and 16 bases separated the two germline ends. The CDR3 is 16 residues long. CDR1 and CDR2 from the germline V gene are LNHDA and SQIVND (reference sequence). Here the CDR3 reads CASSIADRLGGQPQHF. In DNA, the CDR3 is TGTGCCAGTAGTATAGCGGACAGACTGGGCGGTCAGCCCCAGCATTTT. The full variable domain, with the rest looked up from reference TRBV19 and TRBJ1-5, is DGGITQSPKYLFRKEGQNVTLSCEQNLNHDAMYWYRQDPGQGLRLIYYSQIVNDFQKGDIAEGYSVSREKKESFPLTVTSAQKNPTAFYLCASSIADRLGGQPQHFGDGTRLSIL.

This clone was recorded only once. In DNA, the CDR3 is TGTGCCAGTAGTATAGGTCAGGGTGGCGAGCAGTTCTTC. This codes for CASSIGQGGEQFF. The chain recombines TRBV19 with TRBJ2-1; TRBD1 might be the D (5 bases). The CDR3 contains 13 residues. The V gene's germline CDR1 is LNHDA and CDR2 SQIVND (reference sequence). Trimming pared 1 base from V and 10 bases from J, leaving 11 bases between.

This chain joins TRBV11-3 and TRBJ2-2; no firm D call. V was pared by 5 bases and J by 0 bases, with 16 bases between. This CDR3 is built from 17 residues. CDR1 and CDR2 from the germline V gene are SGHNT and YENEEA. This chain's CDR3 is CASSPNPVNANTGELFF. The CDR3 coding sequence is TGTGCCAGCAGCCCGAACCCGGTAAACGCGAACACCGGGGAGCTGTTTTTT.

This clone was recorded a few times. The V and J genes are TRBV19 and TRBJ1-1; 9 bases map to TRBD1. The CDR3 is 15 amino acids. V lost 5 bases to trimming and J lost 3 bases; unmatched junction nucleotides: 7. The germline CDR1 and CDR2 sequences are LNHDA and SQIVND (reference sequence). This chain's CDR3 is CASSLQGAGYTEAFF. In nucleotides, the CDR3 is TGTGCCAGTAGTCTACAGGGGGCCGGATACACTGAAGCTTTCTTT.

The V gene is TRBV10-3, the J gene TRBJ1-1; 8 bases fit TRBD1. The ends lost 4 bases at V and 5 bases at J; junction bases unmatched: 6. The CDR3 covers 14 residues. From germline, CDR1 is ENHRY and CDR2 SYGVKD. This chain's CDR3 is CAISGGQGRTEAFF. The CDR3, as DNA: TGTGCCATCAGTGGCGGACAGGGTCGGACTGAAGCTTTCTTT.

The chain recombines TRBV27 with TRBJ2-7; tentative D call: TRBD1 (5 bases). Trimming removed 1 base at V and 1 base at J, with 17 bases between. The CDR3 consists of 17 residues. Germline V gene lookup returns CDR1 MNHEY and CDR2 SMNVEV (reference sequence). Written as DNA, the CDR3 is TGTGCCAGCAGTTTATACTCCTCAGGGATCGGGTCCTACGAGCAGTACTTC. It encodes CASSLYSSGIGSYEQYF.

This clone has only one observation. The chain employs TRBV4-1 and TRBJ2-5, with D perhaps TRBD1 (6 bases). Germline V gene data show CDR1 as MGHRA and CDR2 as YSYEKL. Trimming cost V 4 bases and J 2 bases, with 17 bases left between them. The CDR3 runs 16 residues. The CDR3 DNA is TGCGCCAGCAGCCGGGCATCGGCAGGGGCGCAAGAGACCCAGTACTTC. Its protein is CASSRASAGAQETQYF.

This clone is a singleton in its sample. J is TRBJ2-5 and V is TRBV10-2; 9 bases align to TRBD1. CDR3 size: 14 residues. J was trimmed by 5 bases and V by 6 bases; bases with no gene match: 7. Germline V CDR1 and CDR2: WSHSY, SAAADI. The CDR3 reads CASRQGALSETQYF. CDR3 bases: TGCGCCAGCAGACAGGGGGCTTTATCTGAGACCCAGTACTTC.

This clone was seen a single time. The rearrangement uses TRBV9 and TRBJ2-7, with 10 bases that match TRBD1. After removal of 2 bases from V and 9 bases from J, the junction contained 8 bases not matched to a gene. Germline V lookup: CDR1 SGDLS, CDR2 YYNGEE. The CDR3 runs 14 residues. CDR3 coding DNA: TGTGCCAGCAGCGTCCGGGACAGGGGAATCGGGCAGTACTTC. This codes for CASSVRDRGIGQYF.

The chain links TRBV6-5 to TRBJ1-1, with D hard to call. The V gene's germline CDR1 is MNHEY and CDR2 SVGAGI. Trimming removed 4 bases at V and 6 bases at J, with 18 bases between. The CDR3 totals 15 residues. CDR3 sequence (DNA): TGTGCCAGCAGTTTCCCGGGGTCCCGCTTCGCTGAAGCTTTCTTT. It translates to CASSFPGSRFAEAFF.

The chain recombines TRBV14 with TRBJ1-5; tentatively, D is TRBD1 (5 bases). CDR1 SGHDN and CDR2 FVKESK come from the germline V gene. CDR3 size: 20 residues. The V end was cut by 1 base, the J end by 0 bases, with 22 bases between. In DNA, the CDR3 is TGTGCCAGCAGCCAAGGTCGTTCAGGGCGAGTCGGAGATAGCAATCAGCCCCAGCATTTT. Its protein is CASSQGRSGRVGDSNQPQHF.

The chain couples TRBV9 to TRBJ2-2; a possible D gene is TRBD1 (5 bases). Between the trimmed V and J ends, which lost 6 bases and 2 bases, there was a span of 14 bases. The germline CDR1 and CDR2 sequences are SGDLS and YYNGEE. The CDR3 is 15 amino acids. CDR3 protein: CASKGPGLNTGELFF. Written as DNA, the CDR3 is TGTGCCAGCAAGGGGCCAGGCCTCAACACCGGGGAGCTGTTTTTT.

CDR3 region: CASSRTSGGSDTQYF. DNA for the CDR3: TGTGCCAGCAGCAGGACTAGCGGGGGATCAGATACGCAGTATTTT. This sequence joins TRBV7-9 and TRBJ2-3, with TRBD2 identical over 13 bases. CDR1 and CDR2 from the germline V gene are SEHNR and FQNEAQ (reference sequence). The CDR3 runs to 15 residues. Germline trimming cut 5 bases from V and 4 bases from J; bases unmatched to any gene: 3.

This rearrangement joins TRBV18 to TRBJ1-2; TRBD1 aligns across 11 bases. Germline loops: CDR1 KGHSH, CDR2 LQKENI. V gave up 2 bases and J gave up 2 bases; unmatched junction bases: 7. CDR3 size: 17 residues. In DNA form, the CDR3 reads TGTGCCAGCTCACCAATCGGACAGGGGGCAGGAAACTATGGCTACACCTTC. Translating gives CASSPIGQGAGNYGYTF.

The chain joins TRBV13 to TRBJ2-3; perhaps TRBD1 as D (6 bases). Germline V lookup: CDR1 PRHDT, CDR2 FYEKMQ (reference sequence). The ends were cut back, 4 bases at V and 0 bases at J, with 14 bases in the middle. The CDR3 contains 16 residues. Written as DNA, the CDR3 is TGTGCCAGCAGCTCGCGCAGGGGTGGTAGCACAGATACGCAGTATTTT. Its translation: CASSSRRGGSTDTQYF.

The gene calls are TRBV5-4 and TRBJ2-3, with TRBD2 identical over 9 bases. The CDR3 covers 18 residues. CDR1 and CDR2 from the germline V gene are SGHNT and YYREEE (reference sequence). J lost 2 bases, V lost 4 bases, and 14 bases had no gene match. CDR3 coding DNA: TGTGCCAGCAGCCCGGGCGGGGAGCGGGGGGCCAACACAGATACGCAGTATTTT. Protein sequence: CASSPGGERGANTDTQYF.

The chain has TRBV7-9 and TRBJ2-2; weak D call: TRBD1 (6 bases). Per the germline V gene, CDR1 is SEHNR and CDR2 is FQNEAQ (reference sequence). The CDR3 spans 14 residues. The CDR3 spells CASRTDPNTGELFF. CDR3 nucleotide sequence: TGTGCAAGTCGGACAGACCCGAACACCGGGGAGCTGTTTTTT.

This rearrangement joins TRBV6-5 to TRBJ2-1, with D possibly TRBD2 on 6 matching bases. Trimming stripped 5 bases from V and 4 bases from J, with 9 bases between. The germline V gene has CDR1 MNHEY and CDR2 SVGAGI. CDR3 length: 13 amino acids. DNA for the CDR3: TGTGCCAGCAGTCGGGACTTTTACAATGAGCAGTTCTTC. Protein product: CASSRDFYNEQFF.

This clone was counted once. The rearrangement uses TRBV2 and TRBJ2-5; 8 bases are shared with TRBD1. The germline CDR1 and CDR2 sequences are SNHLY and FYNNEI. The CDR3 length is 14 residues. The V segment lost 3 bases and the J segment 4 bases; nucleotides outside the gene matches: 4. CDR3 sequence reads: CASSEGQEVETQYF. The CDR3, as DNA: TGTGCCAGCAGTGAGGGACAGGAGGTAGAGACCCAGTACTTC. Together with reference TRBV2 and TRBJ2-5, the CDR3 gives the full variable domain: EPEVTQTPSHQVTQMGQEVILRCVPISNHLYFYWYRQILGQKVEFLVSFYNNEISEKSEIFDDQFSVERPDGSNFTLKIRSTKLEDSAMYFCASSEGQEVETQYFGPGTRLLVL.

This sequence joins TRBV9 and TRBJ2-5; D gene unclear. Germline V gene sequence: CDR1 SGDLS, CDR2 YYNGEE. CDR3 length: 16 amino acids. V dropped 1 base and J dropped 3 bases, with 16 bases sitting between them. The CDR3 loop reads CASSVSVGEREETQYF. The DNA of the CDR3 is TGTGCCAGCAGCGTATCAGTAGGAGAGAGAGAAGAGACCCAGTACTTC.

V gene TRBV11-1 combines with J gene TRBJ2-4; 7 bases are shared with TRBD2. The CDR3 contains 16 residues. The J segment lost 3 bases and the V segment lost 5 bases, leaving 10 bases of the junction unmatched. Germline V gives CDR1 SGHAT, CDR2 FQDESV (reference sequence). CDR3: CASSTPAGRGKNIQYF. The DNA for the CDR3 is TGTGCCAGCAGCACCCCGGCTGGGAGGGGCAAAAACATTCAGTACTTC.

The rearrangement links TRBV6-6 to TRBJ1-2, with 7 nucleotides matching TRBD1. CDR1 MNHNY and CDR2 SVGAGI come from the germline V gene (reference sequence). The trim removed 6 bases at V and 3 bases at J, leaving 7 bases unmatched. The CDR3 totals 14 residues. The CDR3 region has the DNA TGTGCCAGCAGGGACGGGGACAGCTACTATGGCTACACCTTC. Residues: CASRDGDSYYGYTF.

This sequence joins TRBV2 and TRBJ2-2, with 8 positions matching TRBD1. J was trimmed by 1 base and V by 8 bases; bases with no gene match: 6. The CDR3 length is 15 residues. Germline V gives CDR1 SNHLY, CDR2 FYNNEI. The chain's CDR3 is CASSDRVENTGELFF. The DNA of the CDR3 is TGTGCCAGCTCGGACAGGGTGGAGAACACCGGGGAGCTGTTTTTT.

The chain joins TRBV30 to TRBJ1-4; D is unresolved. From germline, CDR1 is GTSNPN and CDR2 SVGIG (reference sequence). The CDR3 loop spans 14 amino acids. The germline V and J ends were trimmed by 0 bases and 7 bases, with 12 bases remaining between them. CDR3 residues: CAWSVEEGGEKLFF. CDR3 DNA sequence: TGTGCCTGGAGTGTGGAGGAAGGCGGTGAAAAACTGTTTTTT.

The V and J genes are TRBV7-2 and TRBJ1-6; 7 nucleotides line up with TRBD1. Germline trimming cut 4 bases from V and 0 bases from J; bases unmatched to any gene: 9. The V gene's germline CDR1 is SGHTA and CDR2 FQGNSA. The CDR3 extends over 18 amino acids. The CDR3 DNA reads TGTGCCAGCAGCTCTGACAGGGACCACTCCTCCTATAATTCACCCCTCCACTTT. It translates to CASSSDRDHSSYNSPLHF.

This chain's CDR3 is CASRALAGASGDTQYF. In nucleotides, the CDR3 is TGTGCCAGCCGGGCACTAGCGGGGGCCTCCGGGGATACGCAGTATTTT. This chain uses TRBV6-6 with TRBJ2-3, with TRBD2 identical over 11 bases. CDR1 and CDR2 from the germline V gene are MNHNY and SVGAGI (reference sequence). V was clipped by 8 bases and J by 6 bases; unmatched bases: 13. This CDR3 is built from 16 residues.

This chain joins TRBV30 and TRBJ2-5; D unresolved. The CDR3 extends over 11 amino acids. Trimming left V 6 bases short and J 4 bases short, with 9 bases between. Per germline, CDR1 GTSNPN and CDR2 SVGIG (reference sequence). As DNA, the CDR3 is TGTGCCTGCGGCAGGTTAGAGACCCAGTACTTC. Encoded protein: CACGRLETQYF.

This chain connects TRBV7-9 to TRBJ2-7; D is uncertain. The germline V gene has CDR1 SEHNR and CDR2 FQNEAQ (reference sequence). The V and J ends lost 2 bases and 2 bases respectively, with 7 bases between them. The CDR3 has 13 residues. CDR3: CASSLFAAYEQYF. CDR3 DNA sequence: TGTGCCAGCAGCTTATTCGCAGCCTACGAGCAGTACTTC. The variable domain in full, completed from reference TRBV7-9 and TRBJ2-7, reads DTGVSQNPRHKITKRGQNVTFRCDPISEHNRLYWYRQTLGQGPEFLTYFQNEAQLEKSRLLSDRFSAERPKGSFSTLEIQRTEQGDSAMYLCASSLFAAYEQYFGPGTRLTVT.

V usage is TRBV5-1 and J usage is TRBJ1-2; TRBD1 agrees at 7 bases. CDR3 length: 15 residues. Germline-derived CDR1 and CDR2 are SGHRS and YFSETQ. The junction had 6 bases not matched to a gene; V was cut back by 0 bases and J by 4 bases. The CDR3 region is CASSLEPGQIYGYTF. CDR3 nucleotide sequence: TGCGCCAGCAGCTTGGAGCCGGGACAGATCTATGGCTACACCTTC.

The V call is TRBV6-4, the J call TRBJ1-1; no firm D call. V was shortened by 2 bases and J by 1 base, with 11 bases between the two germline ends. The CDR3 spans 15 residues. Per the germline V gene, CDR1 is MRHNA and CDR2 is SNTAGT. The CDR3 sequence: CASSDTRGRNTEAFF. The CDR3 DNA is TGTGCCAGCAGTGACACGAGAGGGCGGAACACTGAAGCTTTCTTT.